What follows describes a single T cell receptor beta chain. This entry belongs to a study of blood T cell repertoires in COVID-19. The wider study: Both acute and convalescent COVID-19 samples were obtained from the United States, Italy and Spain. T cells, B-cell-depleted T cells, or PBMCs provided the cDNA or gDNA that served as material.

Enrollees, roughly 18 to 90 years old, lived in about two dozen US areas. Clones were read by immunoSEQ multiplex PCR, and TCRdb kept only the in-frame ones, dropping some. The repertoire holds approximately 440,000 clones, with about 90% as singletons. This CDR3 has 11 amino acids. Germline V gene sequence: CDR1 GTSNPN, CDR2 SVGIG (reference sequence). Deletions cut 5 bases from V and 9 bases from J, with 10 bases between. The source material was PBMCs or T cells enriched from blood (not recorded which). The chain links TRBV30 to TRBJ2-2; a weak D match, TRBD2 (5 bases). The clonotype was recovered from a man between 18 and 29 years old who had recovered from COVID-19. The DNA for the CDR3 is TGTGCCTGGGGGGAGATCCGGGAGCTGTTTTTT. Its translation: CAWGEIRELFF.